What follows describes a single TCR beta chain. This specimen comes from a study of blood T cell repertoires in COVID-19. Study background: Collection of acute and convalescent COVID-19 samples took place in the United States, Italy and Spain. T cells, B-cell-depleted T cells, or PBMCs supplied cDNA or gDNA.

Per the germline V gene, CDR1 is SGHNT and CDR2 is YENEEA. This CDR3 is 18 amino acids long. Trimming took off 5 bases at V and 2 bases at J, with 25 bases between the two ends. In the authors' methods: By means of reference gene primer amplification, nucleated cell counts were estimated. Sequencing used immunoSEQ multiplex PCR; TCRdb keeps in-frame clones, though not all of them. That table is the source of V, J and clone size, and D and trimming were worked out from the DNA. Of some 150,000 clones listed, 84% are singletons. The chain carries TRBV11-3 and TRBJ2-7; tentatively, D is TRBD1 (7 bases). The receptor's source is a woman in her sixties with acute or convalescent COVID-19. The specimen sequenced was peripheral blood. Written as DNA, the CDR3 is TGTGCCAGCAGCAAAACGGGAGACGTCCGAGGGGGCCCCTACGAGCAGTACTTC. Residues: CASSKTGDVRGGPYEQYF.